This T cell receptor (beta chain) was identified during a study of blood T cells in healthy people across ages. Study results and caveats: Unknown CMV status may confound age-related changes in expanded clones.

A second PCR of roughly 7 to 11 cycles used a sample-barcoded 5' primer and a J-beta primer mix. TCRdb re-analysed the 5' RACE reads in MiXCR, keeping a single row per CDR3 protein. The sample has around 500,000 distinct CDR3 sequences; around half are singletons. This clonotype showed up just a few times. Its matching antigen is unknown. V trimming: 0 bases; J trimming: 10 bases; junction bases outside the gene matches: 8. Germline values: CDR1 LGHNA, CDR2 YSLEER. The CDR3 extends over 15 amino acids. This TCR derives from a man older than 75 in good health. The chain recombines TRBV4-3 with TRBJ2-1; 8 bases match TRBD1. The specimen was blood. In DNA, the CDR3 is TGCGCCAGCAGCCAAGAGAGGACAGGGAGGAAGGAGCAGTTCTTC. The encoded protein is CASSQERTGRKEQFF.